Shown below are 29 T cell receptor beta chains from a single sample sequenced in a study of vaccination and CD4 T cells after COVID-19. No antigen is known for these receptors. This sample's treatment: roughly nine-day PBMC culture with coronavirus spike peptide pools or control peptides (ViraFEST assay). CD4+ T cells that had been cultured provided DNA sequenced with the Oncomine TCR Beta short-read assay. TCRdb used MiXCR to reprocess the PCR reads, holding one entry per CDR3 protein. This table holds some 16,000 distinct CDR3 sequences, approximately 63% found once. Material: CD4+ T cells from blood, cultured in vitro. Every receptor here comes from a human donor who had recovered from COVID-19.

V usage is TRBV6-2 or TRBV6-3 and J usage is TRBJ2-7; D might be TRBD2 (6 bases). Germline assignment: CDR1 MNHEY and CDR2 SVGEGT. This CDR3 is 15 amino acids long. V lost 5 bases and J lost 0, with 14 bases in between. CDR3 loop: CASSLTGTASYEQYF. DNA of the CDR3: TGTGCCAGCAGTCTCACCGGGACTGCCTCCTACGAGCAGTACTTC.

This clonotype is medium-sized within its sample. V usage is TRBV27 and J usage is TRBJ1-1; 7 bases fit TRBD1. Per the germline V gene, CDR1 is MNHEY and CDR2 is SMNVEV (reference sequence). Unmatched junction bases numbered 11, after V lost 4 bases and J lost 9 bases. This CDR3 comprises 14 residues. In nucleotides, the CDR3 is TGTGCCAGCAGTTCACTTCGGACAGGTCGGAAAGCTTTCTTT. This encodes CASSSLRTGRKAFF.

This sequence joins TRBV7-2 and TRBJ2-3, with TRBD2 identical over 13 bases. CDR1 SGHTA and CDR2 FQGNSA come from the germline V gene. With 5 bases clipped from V and 5 bases from J, the junction kept 1 base outside the gene matches. CDR3 length: 14 amino acids. CDR3 loop: CASSRTSGRDTQYF. Here the CDR3 DNA reads TGTGCCAGCAGCCGGACTAGCGGGAGAGATACGCAGTATTTT.

The V gene is TRBV27, the J gene TRBJ1-6; D gene uncertain. Germline V lookup: CDR1 MNHEY, CDR2 SMNVEV (reference sequence). This CDR3 comprises 12 residues. V was pared by 2 bases and J by 6 bases, with 2 bases between. This chain's CDR3 is CASSLANSPLHF. The CDR3 DNA follows: TGTGCCAGCAGTTTAGCTAATTCACCCCTCCACTTT.

This clonotype was recorded a few times. This chain joins TRBV5-4 and TRBJ2-2; D remains ambiguous. The V and J ends lost 0 bases and 6 bases respectively, with 6 bases between them. The CDR3 covers 13 residues. Germline V gene data show CDR1 as SGHNT and CDR2 as YYREEE (reference sequence). The CDR3 region has the DNA TGTGCCAGCAGCTTGGTAGGGCCCGGGGAGCTGTTTTTT. Translated: CASSLVGPGELFF.

The gene calls are TRBV6-5 and TRBJ2-5, with TRBD2 matching 7 bases. There are 14 residues in the CDR3. CDR1 and CDR2 (germline): MNHEY, SVGAGI. V lost 0 bases and J lost 5; bases outside the gene matches: 3. The CDR3: CASSYSTSEETQYF. The CDR3, as DNA: TGTGCCAGCAGTTACTCTACTAGCGAGGAGACCCAGTACTTC.

This clonotype was detected a few times. The chain joins TRBV7-3 to TRBJ2-7, with 7 bases that match TRBD1. J lost 3 bases, V lost 0 bases, and 5 bases had no gene match. The CDR3 extends over 15 amino acids. The germline V gene has CDR1 SGHTA and CDR2 FQGTGA. The CDR3 coding sequence is TGTGCCAGCAGCTTAACGGTCAGACAGGGCTACGAGCAGTACTTC. Translated: CASSLTVRQGYEQYF.

The gene calls are TRBV10-3 and TRBJ2-4, with 9 bases aligning to TRBD2. V dropped 6 bases and J dropped 0; count of bases not matched to a gene: 6. CDR1 and CDR2 (germline): ENHRY, SYGVKD. The CDR3 sequence is 16 residues long. The DNA for the CDR3 is TGTGCCATCAGCGCTCTTAGCGGGGGAGCCAAAAACATTCAGTACTTC. Residues: CAISALSGGAKNIQYF.

V and J are TRBV6-1 and TRBJ2-7; TRBD1 matches at 8 bases. The ends lost 6 bases at V and 3 bases at J; junction bases unmatched: 10. This CDR3 contains 15 residues. Germline loops: CDR1 MNHNS, CDR2 SASEGT. CDR3 residues: CASSQPRQGLYEQYF. The CDR3 nucleotides read TGTGCCAGCAGCCAACCTCGACAGGGGCTCTACGAGCAGTACTTC.

This sequence joins TRBV6-1 and TRBJ2-5; D is uncertain. The germline CDR1 and CDR2 sequences are MNHNS and SASEGT. The CDR3 is made up of 14 amino acids. The V and J ends lost 2 bases and 4 bases respectively, with 11 bases between them. The CDR3 region has the DNA TGTGCCAGCAGTGAATCCCTGTTAATAGAGACCCAGTACTTC. Amino acids: CASSESLLIETQYF.

This clonotype has more than one count but fewer than ten. This chain links TRBV7-9 with TRBJ2-2; possible D gene TRBD2, 5 bases. The CDR3 totals 16 residues. Germline CDR1 is SEHNR and CDR2 is FQNEAQ (reference sequence). Trimming cost V 3 bases and J 5 bases, with 16 bases left between them. CDR3: CASSFVEGAFTGELFF. CDR3 sequence (DNA): TGTGCCAGCAGCTTTGTTGAGGGAGCGTTTACCGGGGAGCTGTTTTTT.

The chain recombines TRBV20-1 with TRBJ2-1, with 9 nucleotides matching TRBD1. Germline-derived CDR1 and CDR2 are DFQATT and SNEGSKA (reference sequence). This CDR3 is 15 amino acids long. Trimming removed 6 bases from V and 4 bases from J; junction bases left unmatched: 10. CDR3 in amino acids: CSATYSGQGYNEQFF. CDR3 sequence (DNA): TGCAGTGCCACGTACTCGGGACAGGGATACAATGAGCAGTTCTTC.

J is TRBJ2-7 and V is TRBV20-1; perhaps TRBD2 as D (5 bases). V was cut by 4 bases and J by 1 base, with 17 bases left in between. The CDR3 is made up of 15 amino acids. Looked up from germline, CDR1 is DFQATT and CDR2 is SNEGSKA (reference sequence). DNA of the CDR3: TGCAGTGCTATTGGGTCTGGGAGAGTTTCCTACGAGCAGTACTTC. It specifies CSAIGSGRVSYEQYF.

The chain couples TRBV7-9 to TRBJ1-2, with 7 bases identical to TRBD1. The CDR3 contains 16 residues. The ends lost 5 bases at V and 0 bases at J; junction bases unmatched: 9. Per the germline V gene, CDR1 is SEHNR and CDR2 is FQNEAQ (reference sequence). The CDR3 loop reads CASSPGGGTANYGYTF. The DNA of the CDR3 is TGTGCCAGCAGCCCCGGGGGGGGGACAGCTAACTATGGCTACACCTTC.

DNA of the CDR3: TGTGCCAGCAGTTTATGGGTTGACAGGGTGACCGGGGAGCTGTTTTTT. It translates to CASSLWVDRVTGELFF. The chain combines TRBV28 with TRBJ2-2, with TRBD1 identical over 7 bases. The V gene end was trimmed by 0 bases and the J gene end by 5 bases; junction bases not matched to a gene: 6. Per germline, CDR1 MDHEN and CDR2 SYDVKM. The CDR3 contains 16 residues.

The gene calls are TRBV6-1 and TRBJ2-4, with TRBD1 as a possible D gene (6 bases). The CDR3 covers 14 residues. V lost 7 bases, J lost 6 bases, and 16 bases lay in between. CDR1 is MNHNS, CDR2 SASEGT, per germline. CDR3 in DNA: TGTGCCAGCAAAAGGCAGGGGCGGCCAAACATTCAGTACTTC. Translating gives CASKRQGRPNIQYF.

This clonotype showed up just a few times. The V and J genes are TRBV7-2 and TRBJ2-1; TRBD2 aligns across 10 bases. J gave up 4 bases and V 1 base, and 4 bases lay outside the gene matches. Germline CDR1 SGHTA, CDR2 FQGNSA. The CDR3 is 16 residues long. The CDR3 sequence is CASSLGGLAAYNEQFF. Written as DNA, the CDR3 is TGTGCCAGCAGCTTAGGCGGACTAGCGGCTTACAATGAGCAGTTCTTC. Drawing the rest from reference TRBV7-2 and TRBJ2-1, the complete variable domain is GAGVSQSPSNKVTEKGKDVELRCDPISGHTALYWYRQSLGQGLEFLIYFQGNSAPDKSGLPSDRFSAERTGGSVSTLTIQRTQQEDSAVYLCASSLGGLAAYNEQFFGPGTRLTVL.

The chain employs TRBV18 and TRBJ2-3; D ambiguous. The CDR3 consists of 14 residues. V lost 3 bases and J lost 4, with 11 bases in between. Germline values: CDR1 KGHSH, CDR2 LQKENI. The CDR3 sequence: CASSPPSKPDTQYF. The DNA for the CDR3 is TGTGCCAGCTCACCGCCTAGTAAGCCAGATACGCAGTATTTT. The variable domain in full, completed from reference TRBV18 and TRBJ2-3, reads NAGVMQNPRHLVRRRGQEARLRCSPMKGHSHVYWYRQLPEEGLKFMVYLQKENIIDESGMPKERFSAEFPKEGPSILRIQQVVRGDSAAYFCASSPPSKPDTQYFGPGTRLTVL.

V and J are TRBV14 and TRBJ1-2; D gene uncertain. The CDR3 totals 12 residues. The ends were cut back, 5 bases at V and 5 bases at J, with 9 bases in the middle. The germline CDR1 and CDR2 sequences are SGHDN and FVKESK. CDR3 region: CASSRAGYGYTF. CDR3 bases: TGTGCCAGCAGCAGGGCGGGGTATGGCTACACCTTC.

This clonotype appeared a few times. The chain combines TRBV6-1 with TRBJ1-5, with D hard to call. Germline loops: CDR1 MNHNS, CDR2 SASEGT. The V end was cut by 3 bases, the J end by 7 bases, with 7 bases between. The CDR3 totals 12 residues. Here the CDR3 reads CASSEPLQPQHF. The CDR3 coding sequence is TGTGCCAGCAGTGAGCCCCTCCAGCCCCAGCATTTT.

The chain couples TRBV19 to TRBJ1-5; D is unclear. The ends were cut back, 5 bases at V and 2 bases at J, with 13 bases in the middle. CDR3 length equals 15 residues. Germline CDR1 and CDR2: LNHDA and SQIVND (reference sequence). CDR3 coding DNA: TGTGCCAGTAGTCTACAGTACTGGGGCAATCAGCCCCAGCATTTT. Translating gives CASSLQYWGNQPQHF.

The gene calls are TRBV5-1 and TRBJ2-6; D possibly corresponds to TRBD1 (6 bases). Germline V lookup: CDR1 SGHRS, CDR2 YFSETQ. V lost 0 bases to trimming and J lost 0 bases, with 19 bases between them. The CDR3 is 20 amino acids. CDR3 nucleotide sequence: TGCGCCAGCAGCTTGGAGCAACAGGGTGCCCTACGCTCTGGGGCCAACGTCCTGACTTTC. Amino acids: CASSLEQQGALRSGANVLTF.

The gene calls are TRBV27 and TRBJ2-7, with TRBD2 matching over 12 bases. CDR1 MNHEY and CDR2 SMNVEV come from the germline V gene (reference sequence). Germline trimming cut 4 bases from V and 0 bases from J; bases unmatched to any gene: 4. The CDR3 runs 16 residues. The CDR3 sequence is CASSSLTSGSSYEQYF. The CDR3 coding sequence is TGTGCCAGCAGTTCCTTGACTAGCGGGAGCTCCTACGAGCAGTACTTC.

The sample holds a few counts of this clonotype. This CDR3 is CSATDRARDTEAFF. The CDR3 DNA follows: TGCAGCGCCACGGACAGGGCGCGCGACACTGAAGCTTTCTTT. The V gene is TRBV29-1, the J gene TRBJ1-1, with 8 nucleotides matching TRBD1. The CDR3 contains 14 residues. J was trimmed by 3 bases and V by 7 bases; bases with no gene match: 10. CDR1 is SQVTM, CDR2 ANQGSEA, per germline.

The chain uses TRBV28 and TRBJ1-4, with TRBD1 as a possible D gene (5 bases). This CDR3 contains 15 residues. CDR1 and CDR2 (germline): MDHEN, SYDVKM. Trimming left V 7 bases short and J 8 bases short, with 20 bases between. Here the CDR3 DNA reads TGTGCCAGCACCCTATTTTCAGGGACGGGGGAAAAACTGTTTTTT. Translated: CASTLFSGTGEKLFF.

The rearrangement joins TRBV24-1 to TRBJ2-1; D is unclear. The germline V gene encodes CDR1 KGHDR and CDR2 SFDVKD. The CDR3 is made up of 14 amino acids. The V end lost 4 bases, the J end lost 5 bases, and 11 bases lay between the germline ends. The CDR3 region has the DNA TGTGCCACCAGTGAAATTAGCAGAAACAATGAGCAGTTCTTC. Translating it yields CATSEISRNNEQFF.

The CDR3 protein is CASSIEQGRNYGYTF. The CDR3 nucleotides read TGTGCCAGTAGTATAGAACAAGGACGGAACTATGGCTACACCTTC. J is TRBJ1-2 and V is TRBV19; D gene uncertain. V shed 0 bases and J shed 2 bases, with 10 bases lying between them. Germline V CDR1 and CDR2: LNHDA, SQIVND (reference sequence). The CDR3 is 15 residues long.

J is TRBJ1-2 and V is TRBV27, with unresolved D. CDR3 length: 14 amino acids. V lost 3 bases, J lost 6 bases, and 14 bases lay in between. Germline CDR1 reads MNHEY; CDR2 reads SMNVEV (reference sequence). The chain's CDR3 is CASSFNGVQDGYTF. The CDR3 DNA reads TGTGCCAGCAGTTTCAACGGGGTCCAGGATGGCTACACCTTC.

The genes are TRBV11-1 and TRBJ2-7; no clear D. The CDR3 loop spans 17 amino acids. The V and J ends lost 5 bases and 5 bases respectively, with 25 bases between them. From germline, CDR1 is SGHAT and CDR2 FQDESV (reference sequence). CDR3 sequence reads: CASSTPTNYLSPNEQYF. The CDR3 DNA is TGTGCCAGCAGCACTCCTACTAACTACCTCTCTCCTAACGAGCAGTACTTC.